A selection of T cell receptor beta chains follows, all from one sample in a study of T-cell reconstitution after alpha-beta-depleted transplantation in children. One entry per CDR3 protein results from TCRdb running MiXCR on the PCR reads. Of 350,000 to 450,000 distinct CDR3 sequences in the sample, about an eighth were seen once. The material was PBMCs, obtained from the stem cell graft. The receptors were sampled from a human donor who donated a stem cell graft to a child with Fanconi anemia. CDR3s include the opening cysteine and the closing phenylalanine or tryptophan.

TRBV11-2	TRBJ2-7	CASSLQTSYEQYF
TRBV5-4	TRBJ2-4	CASSLQGRNIQYF
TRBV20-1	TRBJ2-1	CSAGRVSNEQFF
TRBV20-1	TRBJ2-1	CSAPLGAGGQVNEQFF
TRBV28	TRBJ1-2	CASSSWGEKNYGYTF
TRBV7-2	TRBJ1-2	CASSTYRDADGYTF
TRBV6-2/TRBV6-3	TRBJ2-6	CATSTPAHSGANVLTF
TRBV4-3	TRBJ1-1	CASSSRGSSEAFF
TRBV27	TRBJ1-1	CASSLQMNTEAFF
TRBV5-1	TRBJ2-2	CASSLAENTGELFF
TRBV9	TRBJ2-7	CASSSSGGEGGFSYEQYF
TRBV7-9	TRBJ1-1	CASSYWDSPNTEAFF
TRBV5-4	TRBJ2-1	CASSRSTGAGYNEQFF
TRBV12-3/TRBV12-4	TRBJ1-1	CASSTQGTDTEAFF
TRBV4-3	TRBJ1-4	CASSRARGQINEKLFF
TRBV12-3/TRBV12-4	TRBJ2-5	CASDLGFGETQYF
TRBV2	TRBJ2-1	CASSAGGLVYNEQFF